The following is a T cell receptor (beta chain) sequence with its context. This specimen comes from a study of control samples from healthy donors and cancer patients. Germline loops: CDR1 SGHNT, CDR2 YYREEE (reference sequence). This CDR3 region has 16 residues. The junction had 9 bases not matched to a gene; V was cut back by 2 bases and J by 5 bases. The data were produced by immunoSEQ multiplex PCR, yet TCRdb's version contains in-frame clones alone and is incomplete. The table records 100,000 to 150,000 clones, about 92% of them present only once. Material: PBMCs. The chain is built from TRBV5-4 and TRBJ2-1; 8 bases agree with TRBD1. The receptor was isolated from a man older than 75 with head and neck cancer. CDR3: CASSLPTGAGHNEQFF. CDR3 coding DNA: TGTGCCAGCAGCTTACCGACAGGGGCTGGCCACAATGAGCAGTTCTTC.